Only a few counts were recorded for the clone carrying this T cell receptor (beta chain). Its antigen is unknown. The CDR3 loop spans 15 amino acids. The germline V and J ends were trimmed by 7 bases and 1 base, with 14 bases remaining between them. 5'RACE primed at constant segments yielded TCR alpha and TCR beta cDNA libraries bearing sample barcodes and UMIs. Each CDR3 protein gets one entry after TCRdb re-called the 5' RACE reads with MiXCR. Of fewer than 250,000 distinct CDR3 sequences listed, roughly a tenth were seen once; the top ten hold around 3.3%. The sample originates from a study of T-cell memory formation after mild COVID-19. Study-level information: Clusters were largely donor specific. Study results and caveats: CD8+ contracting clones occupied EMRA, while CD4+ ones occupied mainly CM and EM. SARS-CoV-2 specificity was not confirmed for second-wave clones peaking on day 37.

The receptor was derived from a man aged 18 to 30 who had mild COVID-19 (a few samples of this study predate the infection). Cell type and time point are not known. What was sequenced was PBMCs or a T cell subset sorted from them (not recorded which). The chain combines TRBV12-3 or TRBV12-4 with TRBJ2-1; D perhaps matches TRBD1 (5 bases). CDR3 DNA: TGTGCCAGCACCCCTCAGGGCTGGTCCTACAATGAGCAGTTCTTC. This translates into CASTPQGWSYNEQFF.